Below are 29 T cell receptor beta chains sequenced from a single sample in a study of blood T cell repertoires in COVID-19. The table came from immunoSEQ multiplex PCR; TCRdb's copy has only in-frame clones and leaves some out. The sample records about 140,000 clones, under 85% being singletons. Material for sequencing was peripheral blood. These receptors originate from a woman older than 75 in a cohort sampled during active or convalescent COVID-19.

J is TRBJ2-3 and V is TRBV7-3; weak D call: TRBD2 (6 bases). Trimming pared 4 bases from V and 3 bases from J, leaving 14 bases between. CDR3 length equals 15 residues. Germline CDR1 reads SGHTA; CDR2 reads FQGTGA. The CDR3 loop is CASSSGLLATDTQYF. The DNA of the CDR3 is TGTGCCAGCAGCTCGGGACTGTTGGCAACAGATACGCAGTATTTT. Full variable domain (missing parts from reference TRBV7-3 and TRBJ2-3): GAGVSQTPSNKVTEKGKYVELRCDPISGHTALYWYRQSLGQGPEFLIYFQGTGAADDSGLPNDRFFAVRPEGSVSTLKIQRTERGDSAVYLCASSSGLLATDTQYFGPGTRLTVL.

V is TRBV7-2 and J is TRBJ2-2, with D possibly TRBD2 on 6 matching bases. The germline V and J ends were trimmed by 4 bases and 5 bases, with 17 bases remaining between them. CDR3 size: 16 residues. Germline assignment: CDR1 SGHTA and CDR2 FQGNSA. CDR3: CASSSFPRGGTGELFF. The CDR3 coding sequence is TGTGCCAGCAGCTCATTCCCGCGTGGGGGGACCGGGGAGCTGTTTTTT. Combining the CDR3 with reference TRBV7-2 and TRBJ2-2 gives the whole variable domain GAGVSQSPSNKVTEKGKDVELRCDPISGHTALYWYRQSLGQGLEFLIYFQGNSAPDKSGLPSDRFSAERTGGSVSTLTIQRTQQEDSAVYLCASSSFPRGGTGELFFGEGSRLTVL.

The V and J genes are TRBV7-9 and TRBJ2-5; 9 positions match TRBD1. J gave up 4 bases and V 1 base, and 4 bases lay outside the gene matches. The CDR3 is 15 residues long. CDR1 SEHNR and CDR2 FQNEAQ come from the germline V gene (reference sequence). For the CDR3, the DNA is TGTGCCAGCAGCTTAGTGGGACAGGGTGTAGAGACCCAGTACTTC. Translated: CASSLVGQGVETQYF.

The chain is built from TRBV19 and TRBJ1-6; D unresolved. The germline CDR1 and CDR2 sequences are LNHDA and SQIVND (reference sequence). Between the trimmed V and J ends, which lost 7 bases and 6 bases, there was a span of 10 bases. This CDR3 spans 13 amino acids. The CDR3 DNA follows: TGTGCCAGTACGTTTGCAGTTAATTCACCCCTCCACTTT. Its protein product is CASTFAVNSPLHF.

The chain combines TRBV6-2 or TRBV6-3 with TRBJ1-1; TRBD1 aligns across 7 bases. This CDR3 is built from 17 residues. Trimming cost V 6 bases and J 0 bases; bases outside gene matches: 13. Germline V CDR1 and CDR2: MNHEY, SVGEGT. CDR3 sequence (DNA): TGTGCCAGCAGCCCTACCGGACAGGTGGGCATGAACACTGAAGCTTTCTTT. This encodes CASSPTGQVGMNTEAFF.

The rearrangement uses TRBV29-1 and TRBJ2-1; 14 bases match TRBD2. After removal of 8 bases from V and 4 bases from J, the junction contained 13 bases not matched to a gene. Germline V gene lookup returns CDR1 SQVTM and CDR2 ANQGSEA. The length of the CDR3 is 17 residues. The CDR3 reads CSTAGLAGANIYNEQFF. CDR3 coding DNA: TGCAGCACAGCGGGACTAGCGGGGGCAAATATTTACAATGAGCAGTTCTTC.

The CDR3 DNA sequence: TGTGCCAGCAGTCCCTGGCCGGGACAGGGGACGTATGACACCGGGGAGCTGTTTTTT. Translation: CASSPWPGQGTYDTGELFF. The V gene is TRBV28, the J gene TRBJ2-2, with 10 bases identical to TRBD1. The V gene's germline CDR1 is MDHEN and CDR2 SYDVKM. The CDR3 sequence is 19 residues long. Germline trimming cut 5 bases from V and 3 bases from J; bases unmatched to any gene: 15.

The chain carries TRBV5-1 and TRBJ2-7; 9 nucleotides agree with TRBD1. V shed 4 bases and J 7 bases; nucleotides not matched to a gene: 9. CDR3 length: 14 amino acids. CDR1 and CDR2 from the germline V gene are SGHRS and YFSETQ. The CDR3 loop reads CASSRTGQGGEQYF. CDR3 nucleotides: TGCGCCAGCAGCCGTACGGGACAGGGAGGGGAGCAGTACTTC. The variable domain in full, completed from reference TRBV5-1 and TRBJ2-7, reads KAGVTQTPRYLIKTRGQQVTLSCSPISGHRSVSWYQQTPGQGLQFLFEYFSETQRNKGNFPGRFSGRQFSNSRSEMNVSTLELGDSALYLCASSRTGQGGEQYFGPGTRLTVT.

The chain uses TRBV18 and TRBJ2-5; a possible D gene is TRBD1 (5 bases). The V gene's germline CDR1 is KGHSH and CDR2 LQKENI. The CDR3 sequence is 15 residues long. The V gene lost 3 bases and the J gene lost 2 bases, with 13 bases spanning the gap. The CDR3 here is CASSPPLREQETQYF. The CDR3 DNA reads as TGTGCCAGCTCACCCCCTCTCAGGGAACAAGAGACCCAGTACTTC.

J is TRBJ2-7 and V is TRBV5-1, with a weak D call TRBD1 (5 bases). Trimming pared 1 base from V and 3 bases from J, leaving 8 bases between. The CDR3 extends over 13 amino acids. Germline-derived CDR1 and CDR2 are SGHRS and YFSETQ. In nucleotides, the CDR3 is TGCGCCAGCAGCTTGCTGACAGACTACGAGCAGTACGTC. This codes for CASSLLTDYEQYV.

The rearrangement uses TRBV7-8 and TRBJ2-7; no firm D call. V was pared by 0 bases and J by 1 base, with 7 bases between. CDR1 is SGHVS and CDR2 is FQNEAQ in the germline V gene. The CDR3 runs 14 residues. The CDR3 DNA is TGTGCCAGCAGCTTAGCTACAGCTTCCTACGAGCAGTACTTC. It yields the protein CASSLATASYEQYF.

For this clone: No conserved phenylalanine or tryptophan is present at the end of the CDR3, so a read error is the likely explanation. The DNA is left out, because the CDR3 cannot be placed on it with certainty; the CDR3 is given as TCRdb lists it. The chain joins TRBV28 to TRBJ1-2; TRBD1, the table's D call, was not compared with the DNA. Germline loops: CDR1 MDHEN, CDR2 SYDVKM. The CDR3 length equals 12 residues, ends included. The CDR3 region is CASLTRTGGPIV.

This sequence joins TRBV5-5 and TRBJ1-2, with a tentative D call TRBD1 (5 bases). CDR1 is SGHKS, CDR2 YYEKEE, per germline (reference sequence). There are 16 residues in the CDR3. V lost 5 bases, J lost 6 bases, and 23 bases lay in between. The CDR3 DNA is TGTGCCAGCAGTCTGGGAATAGGGCAGGGTGAAGATGGCTACACCTTC. Protein: CASSLGIGQGEDGYTF. Complete variable domain (other parts from reference TRBV5-5 and TRBJ1-2): DAGVTQSPTHLIKTRGQQVTLRCSPISGHKSVSWYQQVLGQGPQFIFQYYEKEERGRGNFPDRFSARQFPNYSSELNVNALLLGDSALYLCASSLGIGQGEDGYTFGSGTRLTVV.

A few counts support this clone. This sequence joins TRBV6-2 or TRBV6-3 and TRBJ2-5; 9 nucleotides line up with TRBD2. The CDR3 runs 16 residues. V lost 2 bases and J lost 4; bases outside the gene matches: 8. Germline V gene data show CDR1 as MNHEY and CDR2 as SVGEGT. In DNA, the CDR3 is TGTGCCAGCAGTTACGGGACTAGCCCCTTGGGAGAGACCCAGTACTTC. Translated: CASSYGTSPLGETQYF.

The rearrangement uses TRBV6-5 and TRBJ1-3, with 7 bases that match TRBD1. The germline V gene encodes CDR1 MNHEY and CDR2 SVGAGI. The CDR3 consists of 14 residues. After removal of 7 bases from V and 4 bases from J, the junction contained 7 bases not matched to a gene. The CDR3 is CASKQGFIGNTIYF. DNA for the CDR3: TGTGCCAGCAAACAGGGGTTCATCGGAAACACCATATATTTT.

The chain couples TRBV19 to TRBJ2-2; 14 bases align to TRBD2. The CDR3 has 19 amino acids. Unmatched junction bases numbered 6, after V lost 3 bases and J lost 0 bases. Germline CDR1 and CDR2: LNHDA and SQIVND (reference sequence). The CDR3 DNA sequence: TGTGCCAGTAGTATCCCCGGGACTAGCGGGGGTCCGAACACCGGGGAGCTGTTTTTT. Protein: CASSIPGTSGGPNTGELFF.

The rearrangement links TRBV5-5 to TRBJ2-1, with D perhaps TRBD2 (5 bases). Germline lookup yields CDR1 SGHKS and CDR2 YYEKEE (reference sequence). The CDR3 consists of 15 residues. V was cut by 2 bases and J by 7 bases, with 16 bases left in between. The DNA of the CDR3 is TGTGCCAGCAGCTTCTCGGGAACGTCCGGGAATGAGCAGTTCTTC. Translated: CASSFSGTSGNEQFF.

V is TRBV24-1 and J is TRBJ2-3; 9 bases map to TRBD1. CDR1 and CDR2 (germline): KGHDR, SFDVKD. V shed 0 bases and J 2 bases; nucleotides not matched to a gene: 8. The CDR3 sequence is 18 residues long. The CDR3 nucleotides are TGTGCCACCAGTGATTTGGGCGGGACAGGGAATCCCACAGATACGCAGTATTTT. It yields the protein CATSDLGGTGNPTDTQYF.

The chain couples TRBV6-2 or TRBV6-3 to TRBJ2-2; no definite D call. The V gene lost 4 bases and the J gene lost 2 bases, with 11 bases spanning the gap. This CDR3 comprises 15 residues. From germline, CDR1 is MNHEY and CDR2 SVGEGT. The CDR3 here is CASSSRYRNTGELFF. For the CDR3, the DNA is TGTGCCAGCAGTTCTCGATACAGAAACACCGGGGAGCTGTTTTTT.

This chain connects TRBV4-3 to TRBJ2-4, with a weak D call TRBD1 (6 bases). Trimming pared 4 bases from V and 5 bases from J, leaving 18 bases between. Germline loops: CDR1 LGHNA, CDR2 YSLEER. The CDR3 is made up of 16 amino acids. The CDR3 DNA reads TGCGCCAGCAGCCTACAGGGACGGGTCCCCCAAAACATTCAGTACTTC. Amino acid sequence: CASSLQGRVPQNIQYF.

This chain uses TRBV3-1 (or the pseudogene TRBV3-2) with TRBJ2-3, with 7 nucleotides matching TRBD1. Per germline, CDR1 LGHDT and CDR2 YNNKEL (reference sequence). CDR3 length: 16 residues. Trimming cost V 7 bases and J 6 bases; bases outside gene matches: 16. The CDR3 DNA follows: TGTGCCAGCAACTTGGGGACAGTCCTTTCTGGGGATACGCAGTATTTT. Translating gives CASNLGTVLSGDTQYF.

The chain links TRBV9 to TRBJ2-2; no reliable D call. The CDR3 consists of 15 residues. V was clipped by 1 base and J by 2 bases, with 9 bases between them. Germline-derived CDR1 and CDR2 are SGDLS and YYNGEE. DNA of the CDR3: TGTGCCAGCAGCGTACGCAGACACAACACCGGGGAGCTGTTTTTT. It is translated as CASSVRRHNTGELFF.

On this clone itself: This sample includes further DNA sequences coding for the same CDR3. The chain recombines TRBV7-6 with TRBJ1-2, with D tentatively TRBD1 (5 bases). This CDR3 is 12 amino acids long. Germline lookup yields CDR1 SGHVS and CDR2 FNYEAQ. Trimming took off 1 base at V and 6 bases at J, with 6 bases between the two ends. The CDR3 protein is CASSLDRNGYTF. The CDR3 DNA follows: TGTGCCAGCAGCTTAGACAGGAATGGCTACACCTTC.

The rearrangement joins TRBV6-2 or TRBV6-3 to TRBJ1-3; TRBD1 is a possible D gene (6 bases). The V end lost 6 bases, the J end lost 4 bases, and 16 bases lay between the germline ends. The CDR3 is 15 amino acids. CDR1 and CDR2 from the germline V gene are MNHEY and SVGEGT. In DNA form, the CDR3 reads TGTGCCAGCAGCCGGGGACAAAACCAAGGAAACACCATATATTTT. Its translation is CASSRGQNQGNTIYF.

V usage is TRBV5-5 and J usage is TRBJ1-2, with 12 bases identical to TRBD1. The germline V gene has CDR1 SGHKS and CDR2 YYEKEE (reference sequence). This CDR3 spans 15 amino acids. V gave up 4 bases and J gave up 5 bases; unmatched junction bases: 6. CDR3 in amino acids: CASSPGQGARYGYTF. CDR3 DNA: TGTGCCAGCAGCCCGGGACAGGGGGCTAGGTATGGCTACACCTTC.

The J gene is TRBJ2-1, the V gene TRBV23-1, with 14 bases that match TRBD2. TRBV23-1 is marked as an open reading frame, function uncertain. This CDR3 region has 20 residues. The V and J ends lost 0 bases and 0 bases, in that order; junction bases with no gene match: 7. Here the CDR3 reads CASSQSRTSGGPSSYNEQFF. Here the CDR3 DNA reads TGCGCCAGCAGTCAATCGCGGACTAGCGGGGGGCCTAGCTCCTACAATGAGCAGTTCTTC.

The rearrangement links TRBV7-3 to TRBJ2-3, with 15 bases aligning to TRBD2. The V and J ends lost 5 bases and 5 bases, in that order; junction bases with no gene match: 5. The CDR3 totals 16 residues. Germline V gene lookup returns CDR1 SGHTA and CDR2 FQGTGA. The CDR3, as DNA: TGTGCCAGCAGCCGGGGACTAGCGGGGGGTGGAGATACGCAGTATTTT. This translates into CASSRGLAGGGDTQYF.

The chain links TRBV7-2 to TRBJ2-2; D may be TRBD1 (6 bases). Germline V gene lookup returns CDR1 SGHTA and CDR2 FQGNSA. The CDR3 has 15 residues. V lost 2 bases to trimming and J lost 4 bases, with 11 bases between them. The CDR3 DNA reads as TGTGCCAGCAGCTTACAGGGGCAGGGCACCGGGGAGCTGTTTTTT. This gives the protein CASSLQGQGTGELFF.

This clone occurred a few times. This CDR3 reads CASSQDPDNEQFF. CDR3 sequence (DNA): TGTGCCAGCAGCCAAGACCCCGACAATGAGCAGTTCTTC. V and J are TRBV3-1 (or the pseudogene TRBV3-2) and TRBJ2-1, with D unclear. This CDR3 has 13 residues. From germline, CDR1 is LGHDT and CDR2 YNNKEL (reference sequence). V was cut by 0 bases and J by 5 bases, with 5 bases left in between.